This is a list of T cell receptor beta chains from one sample in a study of blood T cell repertoires in COVID-19. Sequencing used immunoSEQ multiplex PCR; TCRdb keeps in-frame clones, though not all of them. The top ten hold about 5.3% of the sample, which has approximately 240,000 clones, around 82% seen once. Sequencing was performed on peripheral blood. All receptors derive from a woman of 80 years or more with active or convalescent COVID-19. Both conserved end residues are part of each CDR3. The D gene is left open where the match is weak. Where a row states a size, it is once, few, many or the class of an expanded clone; other rows omit it.

>TRBV5-1|TRBJ2-5|-|-
CASSSGQGRGRETQYF
TGCGCCAGCAGCTCGGGCCAGGGCAGGGGCAGGGAGACCCAGTACTTC
>TRBV28|TRBJ1-5|-|-
CASIEAPRYQPQHF
TGTGCCAGCATCGAAGCTCCCAGGTATCAGCCCCAGCATTTT
>TRBV29-1|TRBJ1-2|-|-
CSVGQSDGYTF
TGCAGCGTTGGACAGTCGGATGGCTACACCTTC
>TRBV28|TRBJ1-2|-|-
CASSLWSEGYTF
TGTGCCAGCAGTTTATGGTCGGAGGGCTACACCTTC
>TRBV6-1|TRBJ2-3|TRBD2|-
CASSVKAGGPTITDTQYF
TGTGCCAGCAGTGTAAAAGCGGGGGGCCCTACAATCACAGATACGCAGTATTTT
>TRBV6-5|TRBJ1-5|-|-
CASSLGEFGPQHF
TGTGCCAGCAGTCTCGGGGAATTTGGGCCCCAGCATTTT
>TRBV5-1|TRBJ2-7|TRBD1|-
CASSWNPGQGFYEQYF
TGCGCCAGCAGCTGGAATCCGGGACAGGGGTTCTACGAGCAGTACTTC
>TRBV5-1|TRBJ2-3|-|once
CASSLGMGLSTDTQYF
TGCGCCAGCAGCTTGGGAATGGGGCTAAGCACAGATACGCAGTATTTT
>TRBV2|TRBJ2-2|-|-
CASSSGEGGELFF
TGTGCCAGCAGTTCTGGCGAGGGCGGGGAGCTGTTTTTT
>TRBV5-6|TRBJ1-1|TRBD1|-
CASSFPGGNTEAFF
TGTGCCAGCAGCTTCCCAGGGGGGAACACTGAAGCTTTCTTT